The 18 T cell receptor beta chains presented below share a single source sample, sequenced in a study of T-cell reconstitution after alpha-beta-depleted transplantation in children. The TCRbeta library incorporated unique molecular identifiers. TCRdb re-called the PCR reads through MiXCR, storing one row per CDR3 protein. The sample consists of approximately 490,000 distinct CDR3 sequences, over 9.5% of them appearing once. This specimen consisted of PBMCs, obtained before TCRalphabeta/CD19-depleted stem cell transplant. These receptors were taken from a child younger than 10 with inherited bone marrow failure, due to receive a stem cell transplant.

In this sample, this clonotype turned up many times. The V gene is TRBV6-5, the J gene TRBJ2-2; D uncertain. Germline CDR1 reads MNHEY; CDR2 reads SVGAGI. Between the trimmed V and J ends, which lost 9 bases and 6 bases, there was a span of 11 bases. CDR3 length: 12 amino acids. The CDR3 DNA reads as TGTGCCAGTAAGCTATCAGCCGGGGAGCTGTTTTTT. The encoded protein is CASKLSAGELFF.

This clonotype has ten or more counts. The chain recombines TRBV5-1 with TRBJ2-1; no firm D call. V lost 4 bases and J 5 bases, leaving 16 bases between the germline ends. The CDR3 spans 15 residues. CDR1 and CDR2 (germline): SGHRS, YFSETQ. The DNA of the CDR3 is TGCGCCAGCAGCCCCCGTTGGGCCGGAGACAATGAGCAGTTCTTC. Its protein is CASSPRWAGDNEQFF.

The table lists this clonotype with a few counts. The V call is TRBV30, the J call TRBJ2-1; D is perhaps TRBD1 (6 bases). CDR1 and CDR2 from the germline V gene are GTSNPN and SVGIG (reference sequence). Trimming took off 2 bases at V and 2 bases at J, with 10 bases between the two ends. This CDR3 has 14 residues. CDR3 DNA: TGTGCCTGGAGTACGGCAGGGGCCTACAATGAGCAGTTCTTC. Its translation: CAWSTAGAYNEQFF.

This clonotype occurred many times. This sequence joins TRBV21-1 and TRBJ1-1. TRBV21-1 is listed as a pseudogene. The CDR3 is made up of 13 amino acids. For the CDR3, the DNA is TGTGCCAGCCCACATCCTCCGAACACTGAAGCTTTCTTT. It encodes CASPHPPNTEAFF.

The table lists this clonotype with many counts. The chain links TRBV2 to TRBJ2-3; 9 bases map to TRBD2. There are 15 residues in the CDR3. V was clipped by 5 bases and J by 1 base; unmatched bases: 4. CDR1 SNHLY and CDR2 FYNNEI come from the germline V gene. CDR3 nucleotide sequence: TGTGCCAGCAGTCCGACTAGCGGACGCACAGATACGCAGTATTTT. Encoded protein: CASSPTSGRTDTQYF.

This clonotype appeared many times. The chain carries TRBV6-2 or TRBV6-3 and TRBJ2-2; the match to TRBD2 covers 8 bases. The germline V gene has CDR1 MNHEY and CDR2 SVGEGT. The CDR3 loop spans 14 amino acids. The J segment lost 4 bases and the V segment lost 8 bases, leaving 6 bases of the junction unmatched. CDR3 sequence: CASFREGRTGELFF. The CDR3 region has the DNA TGTGCCAGCTTCCGGGAGGGCCGCACCGGGGAGCTGTTTTTT.

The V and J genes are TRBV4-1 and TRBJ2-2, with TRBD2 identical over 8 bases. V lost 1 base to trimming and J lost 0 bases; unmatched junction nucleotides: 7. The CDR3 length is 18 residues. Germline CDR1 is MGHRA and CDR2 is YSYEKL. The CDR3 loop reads CASSQGRLAGSNTGELFF. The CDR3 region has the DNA TGCGCCAGCAGCCAAGGTCGGCTAGCGGGTTCGAACACCGGGGAGCTGTTTTTT.

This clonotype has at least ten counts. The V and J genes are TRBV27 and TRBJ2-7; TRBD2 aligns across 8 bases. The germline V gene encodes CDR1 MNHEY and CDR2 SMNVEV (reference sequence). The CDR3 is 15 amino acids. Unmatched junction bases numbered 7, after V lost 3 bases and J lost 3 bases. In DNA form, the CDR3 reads TGTGCCAGCAGTTTCGTACTAGCGGAAATCTACGAGCAGTACTTC. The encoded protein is CASSFVLAEIYEQYF.

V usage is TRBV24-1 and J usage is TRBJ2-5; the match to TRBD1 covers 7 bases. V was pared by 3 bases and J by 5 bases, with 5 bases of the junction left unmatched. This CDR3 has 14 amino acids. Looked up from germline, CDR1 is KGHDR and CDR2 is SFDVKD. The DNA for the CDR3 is TGTGCCACCAGTGATCCGACAGGGTTCGAGACCCAGTACTTC. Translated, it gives CATSDPTGFETQYF.

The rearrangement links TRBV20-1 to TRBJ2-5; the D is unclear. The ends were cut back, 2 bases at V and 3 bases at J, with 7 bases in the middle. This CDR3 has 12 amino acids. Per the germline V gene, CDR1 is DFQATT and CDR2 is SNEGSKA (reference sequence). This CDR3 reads CSARSRKETQYF. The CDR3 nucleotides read TGCAGTGCTAGATCCAGAAAAGAGACCCAGTACTTC.

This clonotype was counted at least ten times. The CDR3 here is CASSQEVGFDNTQYF. CDR3 nucleotides: TGCGCCAGCAGCCAAGAGGTGGGGTTTGATAATACGCAGTATTTT. The chain combines TRBV4-3 with TRBJ2-3; D gene ambiguous. Trimming cost V 0 bases and J 7 bases, with 14 bases left between them. Germline CDR1 and CDR2: LGHNA and YSLEER. CDR3 size: 15 residues.

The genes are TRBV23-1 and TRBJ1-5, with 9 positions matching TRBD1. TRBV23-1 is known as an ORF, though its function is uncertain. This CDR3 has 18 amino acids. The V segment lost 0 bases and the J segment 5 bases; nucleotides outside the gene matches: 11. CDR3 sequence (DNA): TGCGCCAGCAGTCAATCGCAGGAGGACAGGGGCGGTCATCAGCCCCAGCATTTT. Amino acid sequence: CASSQSQEDRGGHQPQHF.

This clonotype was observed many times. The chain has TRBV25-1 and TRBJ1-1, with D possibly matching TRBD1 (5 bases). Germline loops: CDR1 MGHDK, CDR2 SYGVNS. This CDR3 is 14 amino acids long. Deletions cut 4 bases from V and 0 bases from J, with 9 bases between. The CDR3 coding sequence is TGTGCCAGCAGTGGGGGGAGCGTGAACACTGAAGCTTTCTTT. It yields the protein CASSGGSVNTEAFF.

CDR3 coding DNA: TGCGCCAGCAGCTTGGCCCCGGGACAGGGTTACACTGAAGCTTTCTTT. Amino acid sequence: CASSLAPGQGYTEAFF. The chain uses TRBV5-1 and TRBJ1-1, with 9 nucleotides matching TRBD1. CDR3 length: 16 residues. The germline CDR1 and CDR2 sequences are SGHRS and YFSETQ. V lost 0 bases to trimming and J lost 3 bases; unmatched junction nucleotides: 6.

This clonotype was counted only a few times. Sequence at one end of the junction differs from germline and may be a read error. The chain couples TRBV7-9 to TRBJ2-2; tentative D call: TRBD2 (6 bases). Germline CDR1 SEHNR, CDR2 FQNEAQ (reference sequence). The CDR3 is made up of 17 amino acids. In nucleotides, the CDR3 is TGTGCCAGCAGCTTAGCGCGGTTAGCGGCGAACGCCGGGGAGCTGTTTTTT. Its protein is CASSLARLAANAGELFF.

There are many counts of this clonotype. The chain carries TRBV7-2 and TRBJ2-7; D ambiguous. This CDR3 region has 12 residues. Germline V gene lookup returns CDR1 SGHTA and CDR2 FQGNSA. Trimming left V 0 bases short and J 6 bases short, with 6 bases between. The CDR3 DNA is TGTGCCAGCAGCTTAGCGGTCCCCGAGCAGTACTTC. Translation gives CASSLAVPEQYF.

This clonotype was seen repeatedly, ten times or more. The CDR3 region is CASARLAGGQDEQFF. CDR3 DNA: TGCGCCAGCGCCAGACTAGCGGGAGGGCAGGATGAGCAGTTCTTC. V and J are TRBV5-1 and TRBJ2-1, with 14 bases matching TRBD2. Germline assignment: CDR1 SGHRS and CDR2 YFSETQ. V was pared by 7 bases and J by 8 bases, with 8 bases of the junction left unmatched. This CDR3 is built from 15 residues.

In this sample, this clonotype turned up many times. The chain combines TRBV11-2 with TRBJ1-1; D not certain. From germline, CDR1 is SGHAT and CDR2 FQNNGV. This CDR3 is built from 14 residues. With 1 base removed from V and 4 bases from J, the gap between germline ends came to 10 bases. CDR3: CASSLGGLGTEAFF. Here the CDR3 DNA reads TGTGCCAGCAGCTTAGGGGGATTGGGCACTGAAGCTTTCTTT.